This is a list of T cell receptor beta chains from one sample in a study of PD-1 blockade in mismatch repair-deficient tumors. The method was immunoSEQ multiplex PCR; TCRdb's version includes in-frame clones alone and lacks a portion of them. The sample includes some 27,000 clones, about 81% of them seen just once. The sequencing here drew on PBMCs, taken before pembrolizumab treatment. These receptors all come from an adult with mismatch repair-deficient cancer. CDR3s include the opening cysteine and the closing phenylalanine or tryptophan. A D gene is named only where the DNA matches it firmly. Clone size is stated in some rows and not others, as once, few, many or a class when expanded.

v_call: TRBV28
clone_size: .
j_call: TRBJ2-3
d_call: TRBD2
cdr3_nt: TGTGCCTCACGGCCGGTGGGAGGGACAGATACGCAGTATTTT
cdr3_aa: CASRPVGGTDTQYF

v_call: TRBV7-9
clone_size: once
j_call: TRBJ2-2
d_call: TRBD2
cdr3_nt: TGTGCCAGCAGCTCTACCGACCCAGCGGGAGCGTTGACCGGGGAGCTGTTTTTT
cdr3_aa: CASSSTDPAGALTGELFF

v_call: TRBV30
clone_size: .
j_call: TRBJ2-1
d_call: .
cdr3_nt: TGTGCCTGGAGTAGCGACCGACACAATGAGCAGTTCTTC
cdr3_aa: CAWSSDRHNEQFF

v_call: TRBV5-1
clone_size: .
j_call: TRBJ2-1
d_call: TRBD2
cdr3_nt: TGCGCCAGCAGCCTCAGGACTAGCGGGAACAATGAGCAGTTCTTC
cdr3_aa: CASSLRTSGNNEQFF

v_call: TRBV15
clone_size: .
j_call: TRBJ1-1
d_call: TRBD1
cdr3_nt: TGTGCCACCAGCAGAGGGACAGGGGTACTCTTGGGCACTGAAGCTTTCTTT
cdr3_aa: CATSRGTGVLLGTEAFF

v_call: TRBV9
clone_size: .
j_call: TRBJ2-1
d_call: TRBD2
cdr3_nt: TGTGCCAGCAGCACGGCGGGGAGGGATGAGCAGTTCTTC
cdr3_aa: CASSTAGRDEQFF

v_call: TRBV5-1
clone_size: .
j_call: TRBJ2-1
d_call: TRBD2
cdr3_nt: TGCGCCAGCAGCTTGGGGACTAGCGGGAGTAATGAGCAGTTCTTC
cdr3_aa: CASSLGTSGSNEQFF

v_call: TRBV27
clone_size: .
j_call: TRBJ1-2
d_call: .
cdr3_nt: TGTGCCAGCAGTTTATTGGCGGGTAACTATGGCTACACCTTC
cdr3_aa: CASSLLAGNYGYTF

v_call: TRBV7-2
clone_size: .
j_call: TRBJ2-1
d_call: .
cdr3_nt: TGTGCCAGCAGCTTCGGCTCTGTAGCGGCTTACAATGAGCAGTTCTTC
cdr3_aa: CASSFGSVAAYNEQFF

v_call: TRBV18
clone_size: .
j_call: TRBJ2-3
d_call: TRBD2
cdr3_nt: TGTGCCAGCTCACCATCTGAGACTAGCGGAATAACAGATACGCAGTATTTT
cdr3_aa: CASSPSETSGITDTQYF

v_call: TRBV28
clone_size: .
j_call: TRBJ1-2
d_call: TRBD1
cdr3_nt: TGTGCCAGCAGTTTGGGGAAGGGACAGGGCTATGGCTACACCTTC
cdr3_aa: CASSLGKGQGYGYTF

v_call: TRBV9
clone_size: .
j_call: TRBJ1-1
d_call: .
cdr3_nt: TGTGCCAGCAGCGTCCTCAGGACAGAGAACACTGAAGCTTTCTTT
cdr3_aa: CASSVLRTENTEAFF

v_call: TRBV5-1
clone_size: .
j_call: TRBJ1-2
d_call: .
cdr3_nt: TGCGCCAGCAGCTCGGAGGTGGGGGCAGCGGGCTACACCTTC
cdr3_aa: CASSSEVGAAGYTF

v_call: TRBV2
clone_size: .
j_call: TRBJ1-1
d_call: .
cdr3_nt: TGTGCCAGCAGTGACCTCTCGGGGAGCACTGAAGCTTTCTTT
cdr3_aa: CASSDLSGSTEAFF

v_call: TRBV7-9
clone_size: few
j_call: TRBJ2-1
d_call: TRBD2
cdr3_nt: TGTGCCAGCAGCTTAGACGCGGGAGTTAATGAGCAGTTCTTC
cdr3_aa: CASSLDAGVNEQFF

v_call: TRBV5-1
clone_size: few
j_call: TRBJ2-7
d_call: TRBD2
cdr3_nt: TGCGCCAGCAAGGGACTAGCGGGAGTCATCCCCTACGAGCAGTACTTC
cdr3_aa: CASKGLAGVIPYEQYF

v_call: TRBV4-1
clone_size: .
j_call: TRBJ2-3
d_call: TRBD2
cdr3_nt: TGCGCCAGCAGCCTTCCGGGACTAGCGGGAGGGCGTCCGGTCACAGATACGCAGTATTTT
cdr3_aa: CASSLPGLAGGRPVTDTQYF

v_call: TRBV5-5
clone_size: .
j_call: TRBJ1-6
d_call: TRBD1
cdr3_nt: TGTGCCAGCAGCTCTCCGGGACAGGGGGGACTAAATTCACCCCTCCACTTT
cdr3_aa: CASSSPGQGGLNSPLHF

v_call: TRBV9
clone_size: once
j_call: TRBJ2-1
d_call: TRBD1
cdr3_nt: TGTGCCAGCAGCCCCGGTGCTAGCAGGGGGCGCGTCAATGAGCAGTTCTTC
cdr3_aa: CASSPGASRGRVNEQFF

v_call: TRBV14
clone_size: .
j_call: TRBJ2-2
d_call: TRBD2
cdr3_nt: TGTGCCAGCAGCCAAGTCATACTAGCGGGAAACACCGGGGAGCTGTTTTTT
cdr3_aa: CASSQVILAGNTGELFF

v_call: TRBV2
clone_size: .
j_call: TRBJ2-7
d_call: TRBD2
cdr3_nt: TGTGCCATCGCTAGCGGGAGCTACGAGCAGTACTTC
cdr3_aa: CAIASGSYEQYF

v_call: TRBV27
clone_size: .
j_call: TRBJ2-7
d_call: .
cdr3_nt: TGTGCCAGCAGCCCCAGCAGGATAGTAAACGAGCAGTACTTC
cdr3_aa: CASSPSRIVNEQYF

v_call: TRBV6-1
clone_size: .
j_call: TRBJ2-1
d_call: TRBD2
cdr3_nt: TGTGCCAGCAGTGGGTCCGGGACTAGCCCCCTCAATGAGCAGTTCTTC
cdr3_aa: CASSGSGTSPLNEQFF

v_call: TRBV19
clone_size: .
j_call: TRBJ2-3
d_call: .
cdr3_nt: TGTGCCAGTAGTACCTTTACTCTATCTACGCAGTATTTT
cdr3_aa: CASSTFTLSTQYF

v_call: TRBV25-1
clone_size: .
j_call: TRBJ2-1
d_call: TRBD1
cdr3_nt: TGTGCCAGCAGTGAATCGACAGGGGGGAAGTACAATGAGCAGTTCTTC
cdr3_aa: CASSESTGGKYNEQFF

v_call: TRBV7-2
clone_size: .
j_call: TRBJ2-7
d_call: .
cdr3_nt: TGTGCCAGCAGCTTAGCCGGCAGGTCCTCCTACGAGCAGTACTTC
cdr3_aa: CASSLAGRSSYEQYF

v_call: TRBV6-1
clone_size: .
j_call: TRBJ1-5
d_call: TRBD1
cdr3_nt: TGTGCCAGCAACGACAGGGGATTAAGCAATCAGCCCCAGCATTTT
cdr3_aa: CASNDRGLSNQPQHF

v_call: TRBV5-8
clone_size: .
j_call: TRBJ2-1
d_call: .
cdr3_nt: TGTGCCAGCAGCTTGGGTGGACTAAGAAGCTCCTACAATGAGCAGTTCTTC
cdr3_aa: CASSLGGLRSSYNEQFF

v_call: TRBV7-2
clone_size: few
j_call: TRBJ2-7
d_call: TRBD2
cdr3_nt: TGTGCCAGCAGCTCCCCAAGGGTCGGGGAGGGCTCTAAGTACGAGCAGTACTTC
cdr3_aa: CASSSPRVGEGSKYEQYF

v_call: TRBV16
clone_size: .
j_call: TRBJ2-7
d_call: .
cdr3_nt: TGTGCCAGCAGCCAATTGCGTTACGAGCAGTACTTC
cdr3_aa: CASSQLRYEQYF

v_call: TRBV5-1
clone_size: few
j_call: TRBJ2-7
d_call: TRBD2
cdr3_nt: TGCGCCAGCAGTCTTACCGGGACTAGGGCGGGCTACGAGCAGTACTTC
cdr3_aa: CASSLTGTRAGYEQYF

v_call: TRBV5-1
clone_size: .
j_call: TRBJ2-2
d_call: .
cdr3_nt: TGCGCCAGCAGCTTGGTGTCAGGGAACACCGGGGAGCTGTTTTTT
cdr3_aa: CASSLVSGNTGELFF

v_call: TRBV25-1
clone_size: .
j_call: TRBJ2-1
d_call: .
cdr3_nt: TGTGCCAGCAGTGAACGAACTAGCAGCTACAATGAGCAGTTCTTC
cdr3_aa: CASSERTSSYNEQFF

v_call: TRBV7-8
clone_size: .
j_call: TRBJ2-5
d_call: TRBD1
cdr3_nt: TGTGCCAGCAGCTTCCGGACAGGGGGTTATTCAGAGACCCAGTACTTC
cdr3_aa: CASSFRTGGYSETQYF

v_call: TRBV4-2
clone_size: .
j_call: TRBJ2-1
d_call: TRBD2
cdr3_nt: TGTGCCAGCAGCCAAGAACCCGCGGGAGGGTTGAATGAGCAGTTCTTC
cdr3_aa: CASSQEPAGGLNEQFF

v_call: TRBV10-2
clone_size: .
j_call: TRBJ1-5
d_call: .
cdr3_nt: TGCGCCAGCAGGAATCCAGGGGTAGGTCAGCCCCAGCATTTT
cdr3_aa: CASRNPGVGQPQHF

v_call: TRBV19
clone_size: .
j_call: TRBJ2-3
d_call: TRBD2
cdr3_nt: TGTGCCAGTAGCCGTCTAGCGGGAGGCGCAGATACGCAGTATTTT
cdr3_aa: CASSRLAGGADTQYF

v_call: TRBV27
clone_size: .
j_call: TRBJ2-7
d_call: TRBD2
cdr3_nt: TGTGCCAGCAGTTTATCCGGGACTAGCGGATACGAGCAGTACTTC
cdr3_aa: CASSLSGTSGYEQYF

v_call: TRBV19
clone_size: .
j_call: TRBJ1-4
d_call: TRBD1
cdr3_nt: TGTGCCACTGGACAGGGTAGCACCGCTAATGAAAAACTGTTTTTT
cdr3_aa: CATGQGSTANEKLFF

v_call: TRBV27
clone_size: .
j_call: TRBJ2-7
d_call: TRBD2
cdr3_nt: TGTGCCAGCAGCACTCTGGCGGGGGGGGCGAGTGAGCAGTACTTC
cdr3_aa: CASSTLAGGASEQYF

v_call: TRBV21-1
clone_size: few
j_call: TRBJ2-7
d_call: .
cdr3_nt: TGTGCCAGCAGCAAAGGACAGTCCGAGCAGTACTTC
cdr3_aa: CASSKGQSEQYF

v_call: TRBV6-5
clone_size: .
j_call: TRBJ2-7
d_call: .
cdr3_nt: TGTGCCAGCAGCCTCCCGGGCGGGACTTTCTACGAGCAGTACTTC
cdr3_aa: CASSLPGGTFYEQYF

v_call: TRBV5-6
clone_size: .
j_call: TRBJ2-7
d_call: TRBD2
cdr3_nt: TGTGCCAGCAGCTTACCGGGACTACCAACCTACGAGCAGTACTTC
cdr3_aa: CASSLPGLPTYEQYF

v_call: TRBV29-1
clone_size: .
j_call: TRBJ2-5
d_call: TRBD2
cdr3_nt: TGCAGCGTTGATTGGACTAGCGGGAGCGAGACCCAGTACTTC
cdr3_aa: CSVDWTSGSETQYF

v_call: TRBV5-1
clone_size: .
j_call: TRBJ2-3
d_call: TRBD1
cdr3_nt: TGCGCCAGCTTGAGGGACAGGGGGGCAGATACGCAGTATTTT
cdr3_aa: CASLRDRGADTQYF

v_call: TRBV29-1
clone_size: .
j_call: TRBJ2-2
d_call: .
cdr3_nt: TGCAGCCGAGCGGTGACCGGGGAGCTGTTTTTT
cdr3_aa: CSRAVTGELFF

v_call: TRBV15
clone_size: .
j_call: TRBJ1-1
d_call: TRBD1
cdr3_nt: TGTGCCACCAGCAGAACAAGACAGGGAAGGAACACTGAAGCTTTCTTT
cdr3_aa: CATSRTRQGRNTEAFF

v_call: TRBV11-2
clone_size: .
j_call: TRBJ1-1
d_call: TRBD1
cdr3_nt: TGTGCCAGCAGCGTCGGGACAGGGGGCACTGAAGCTTTCTTT
cdr3_aa: CASSVGTGGTEAFF

v_call: TRBV6-5
clone_size: .
j_call: TRBJ1-2
d_call: TRBD1
cdr3_nt: TGTGCCAGCAGTCCCGGACAGGGGAGAGGCTACACCTTC
cdr3_aa: CASSPGQGRGYTF

v_call: TRBV18
clone_size: .
j_call: TRBJ2-5
d_call: TRBD2
cdr3_nt: TGTGCCAGCTCACCGGGGACTAGTGAGAGGGAGACCCAGTACTTC
cdr3_aa: CASSPGTSERETQYF

v_call: TRBV29-1
clone_size: .
j_call: TRBJ2-4
d_call: .
cdr3_nt: TGCAGCGTTGTGGAGTATAACATTCAGTACTTC
cdr3_aa: CSVVEYNIQYF

v_call: TRBV4-1
clone_size: .
j_call: TRBJ2-7
d_call: .
cdr3_nt: TGCGCCAGCAGCCCACTGGACGGGGGCTCCTACGAGCAGTACTTC
cdr3_aa: CASSPLDGGSYEQYF

v_call: TRBV7-9
clone_size: .
j_call: TRBJ2-1
d_call: TRBD2
cdr3_nt: TGTGCCAGCAGCCCAAGCGGGAGCATAATCAATGAGCAGTTCTTC
cdr3_aa: CASSPSGSIINEQFF

v_call: TRBV11-3
clone_size: .
j_call: TRBJ2-1
d_call: TRBD2
cdr3_nt: TGTGCCAGCAGCCCATGGACTAGCGGGAGCTCCTACAATGAGCAGTTCTTC
cdr3_aa: CASSPWTSGSSYNEQFF

v_call: TRBV6-6
clone_size: .
j_call: TRBJ2-7
d_call: .
cdr3_nt: TGTGCCAGCAGTTGGGAGTACGAGCAGTACTTC
cdr3_aa: CASSWEYEQYF

v_call: TRBV7-3
clone_size: few
j_call: TRBJ1-5
d_call: TRBD1
cdr3_nt: TGTGCCAGCAGCGTGACAGGGGGTCAGCCCCAGCATTTT
cdr3_aa: CASSVTGGQPQHF

v_call: TRBV5-1
clone_size: .
j_call: TRBJ1-1
d_call: .
cdr3_nt: TGCGCCAGCAGCTTGCAGACAGGGAACACTGAAGCTTTCTTT
cdr3_aa: CASSLQTGNTEAFF